The 23 T cell receptor beta chains in this list originate from one sample, sequenced in a study of technical replicates of blood from a handful of donors. TCRdb's copy holds only in-frame clones and misses some; the assay was immunoSEQ multiplex PCR. Here the sample spans tens of thousands of clones, 93% being singletons. Sequenced sample: T cells isolated from PBMCs. The origin of the receptors is a human donor in good health.

The rearrangement uses TRBV5-5 and TRBJ2-5; D is unclear. The CDR3 runs to 14 residues. CDR1 SGHKS and CDR2 YYEKEE come from the germline V gene (reference sequence). The V gene lost 0 bases and the J gene lost 2 bases, with 8 bases spanning the gap. The CDR3 DNA is TGTGCCAGCAGCTTGGCGTCGGTTCAAGAGACCCAGTACTTC. Protein sequence: CASSLASVQETQYF.

The chain joins TRBV7-3 to TRBJ2-1; 10 positions match TRBD2. The CDR3 is 15 amino acids. V lost 5 bases and J lost 1; bases outside the gene matches: 2. Germline V CDR1 and CDR2: SGHTA, FQGTGA. CDR3 loop: CASSPSGSSYNEQFF. For the CDR3, the DNA is TGTGCCAGCAGCCCTAGCGGGAGTTCCTACAATGAGCAGTTCTTC.

The gene calls are TRBV18 and TRBJ2-2; tentative D call: TRBD2 (6 bases). CDR1 is KGHSH, CDR2 LQKENI, per germline. V was clipped by 1 base and J by 1 base, with 7 bases between them. There are 15 residues in the CDR3. The CDR3 nucleotides read TGTGCCAGCTCACCACTAGCGGTGAACACCGGGGAGCTGTTTTTT. It encodes CASSPLAVNTGELFF.

V usage is TRBV29-1 and J usage is TRBJ2-2; 8 positions agree with TRBD2. With 6 bases clipped from V and 5 bases from J, the junction kept 14 bases outside the gene matches. Germline V gene lookup returns CDR1 SQVTM and CDR2 ANQGSEA. The CDR3 has 16 residues. CDR3 DNA sequence: TGCAGCGTCGGACCTGGGAGCGGGGGCCAGACCGGGGAGCTGTTTTTT. Residues: CSVGPGSGGQTGELFF.

V and J are TRBV7-8 and TRBJ1-5; D is unclear. Germline V gives CDR1 SGHVS, CDR2 FQNEAQ. V gave up 0 bases and J gave up 4 bases, with 10 bases separating them. The CDR3 runs to 15 residues. The DNA for the CDR3 is TGTGCCAGCAGCTTAGCAATACAGAAAAATCAGCCCCAGCATTTT. It encodes CASSLAIQKNQPQHF. The entire variable domain, with the rest obtained from reference TRBV7-8 and TRBJ1-5, is as follows: GAGVSQSPRYKVAKRGQDVALRCDPISGHVSLFWYQQALGQGPEFLTYFQNEAQLDKSGLPSDRFFAERPEGSVSTLKIQRTQQEDSAVYLCASSLAIQKNQPQHFGDGTRLSIL.

The rearrangement uses TRBV7-2 and TRBJ1-1; TRBD1 is a possible D gene (6 bases). Germline V lookup: CDR1 SGHTA, CDR2 FQGNSA. V was shortened by 2 bases and J by 3 bases, with 10 bases between the two germline ends. CDR3 size: 14 residues. In DNA form, the CDR3 reads TGTGCCAGCAGCTTAAGGTGGGGGCACACTGAAGCTTTCTTT. It is translated as CASSLRWGHTEAFF.

The chain has TRBV27 and TRBJ2-3; D unclear. The CDR3 has 13 amino acids. V was shortened by 6 bases and J by 1 base, with 8 bases between the two germline ends. Germline V CDR1 and CDR2: MNHEY, SMNVEV (reference sequence). The CDR3 spells CASRNRGTDTQYF. In nucleotides, the CDR3 is TGTGCCAGCAGGAATCGGGGCACAGATACGCAGTATTTT.

The V gene is TRBV2, the J gene TRBJ1-5; 9 bases fit TRBD1. Trimming cost V 7 bases and J 5 bases; bases outside gene matches: 9. From germline, CDR1 is SNHLY and CDR2 FYNNEI. The CDR3 runs 15 residues. In nucleotides, the CDR3 is TGTGCCAGCAATAGGGACAGGGTGTCGGATCAGCCCCAGCATTTT. Its protein is CASNRDRVSDQPQHF.

The CDR3 sequence: CASSLTTGISGNTIYF. In nucleotides, the CDR3 is TGTGCCAGCAGCCTAACGACAGGGATCTCTGGAAACACCATATATTTT. The gene calls are TRBV7-6 and TRBJ1-3; 7 nucleotides agree with TRBD1. V was clipped by 5 bases and J by 0 bases; unmatched bases: 7. Germline loops: CDR1 SGHVS, CDR2 FNYEAQ. This CDR3 contains 16 residues.

The genes are TRBV18 and TRBJ1-5; weak D call: TRBD1 (5 bases). CDR3 length: 17 residues. Trimming stripped 3 bases from V and 1 base from J, with 16 bases between. Germline CDR1 reads KGHSH; CDR2 reads LQKENI. The CDR3 sequence: CASSPARVRQSNQPQHF. CDR3 DNA sequence: TGTGCCAGCTCACCGGCCAGGGTACGGCAAAGCAATCAGCCCCAGCATTTT.

The chain employs TRBV27 and TRBJ2-1, with 11 nucleotides matching TRBD2. This CDR3 has 16 amino acids. Germline CDR1 MNHEY, CDR2 SMNVEV (reference sequence). J lost 4 bases, V lost 5 bases, and 7 bases had no gene match. The CDR3 loop reads CASSVAGGLWYNEQFF. In nucleotides, the CDR3 is TGTGCCAGCAGTGTAGCGGGAGGGCTTTGGTACAATGAGCAGTTCTTC.

CDR3 coding DNA: TGCAGCGTTGAAGACCTACTTAGGGGGTTAGCTAACTATGGCTACACCTTC. It translates to CSVEDLLRGLANYGYTF. The rearrangement joins TRBV29-1 to TRBJ1-2; D perhaps matches TRBD1 (6 bases). V was pared by 0 bases and J by 0 bases, with 17 bases between. The V gene's germline CDR1 is SQVTM and CDR2 ANQGSEA. The CDR3 totals 17 residues.

V usage is TRBV5-1 and J usage is TRBJ1-3, with D unclear. Trimming removed 4 bases at V and 4 bases at J, with 12 bases between. Germline assignment: CDR1 SGHRS and CDR2 YFSETQ. The CDR3 contains 14 residues. As DNA, the CDR3 is TGCGCCAGCAGCGTAATACTAAGCGGAAACACCATATATTTT. Encoded protein: CASSVILSGNTIYF.

This clone appeared once. The V call is TRBV7-9, the J call TRBJ1-1, with D tentatively TRBD1 (5 bases). Germline V gene data show CDR1 as SEHNR and CDR2 as FQNEAQ (reference sequence). The CDR3 is made up of 15 amino acids. Trimming pared 1 base from V and 1 base from J, leaving 10 bases between. Here the CDR3 DNA reads TGTGCCAGCAGCTTAGAGGCTACAGGGAACACTGAAGCTTTCTTT. It is translated as CASSLEATGNTEAFF.

This chain links TRBV4-1 with TRBJ1-1, with 10 bases matching TRBD1. Per the germline V gene, CDR1 is MGHRA and CDR2 is YSYEKL. The trim removed 4 bases at V and 8 bases at J, leaving 7 bases unmatched. CDR3 length: 14 residues. As DNA, the CDR3 is TGCGCCAGCAGCCCCCGGGACAGGGGTGCGGAAGCTTTCTTT. This sequence encodes CASSPRDRGAEAFF.

V usage is TRBV6-5 and J usage is TRBJ2-7, with D possibly matching TRBD2 (5 bases). Germline loops: CDR1 MNHEY, CDR2 SVGAGI. Trimming stripped 5 bases from V and 5 bases from J, with 13 bases between. The CDR3 covers 13 residues. For the CDR3, the DNA is TGTGCCAGCAGTCAAACCCGGGGAAACGAGCAGTACTTC. Amino acids: CASSQTRGNEQYF.

CDR3 nucleotides: TGTGCCAGCAGCTTCCCAGGGTTGAATGAAAAACTGTTTTTT. It is translated as CASSFPGLNEKLFF. J is TRBJ1-4 and V is TRBV5-4; D might be TRBD1 (5 bases). This CDR3 comprises 14 residues. Trimming took off 2 bases at V and 5 bases at J, with 10 bases between the two ends. The germline V gene encodes CDR1 SGHNT and CDR2 YYREEE (reference sequence).

The chain combines TRBV5-4 with TRBJ2-5; D is unresolved. CDR3 length: 14 residues. Germline-derived CDR1 and CDR2 are SGHNT and YYREEE (reference sequence). V lost 4 bases and J lost 2, with 12 bases in between. CDR3 sequence: CASSTLSRQETQYF. The CDR3 region has the DNA TGTGCCAGCAGCACACTATCCCGACAAGAGACCCAGTACTTC.

As for this clone: Other DNA sequences of this sample code for an identical CDR3. This chain links TRBV6-1 with TRBJ1-5; 9 positions match TRBD1. In germline, CDR1 is MNHNS, CDR2 SASEGT. This CDR3 spans 14 amino acids. Trimming removed 3 bases from V and 4 bases from J; junction bases left unmatched: 1. The CDR3 nucleotides read TGTGCCAGCAGTGAGACAGGGGGAAATCAGCCCCAGCATTTT. As protein: CASSETGGNQPQHF.

The chain uses TRBV11-2 and TRBJ1-2; D ambiguous. This CDR3 comprises 13 residues. The V end was cut by 1 base, the J end by 8 bases, with 11 bases between. Germline assignment: CDR1 SGHAT and CDR2 FQNNGV. The CDR3 spells CASSLVESGGYTF. In DNA form, the CDR3 reads TGTGCCAGCAGCTTAGTAGAATCAGGAGGCTACACCTTC.

This clone appeared a single time. V is TRBV5-1 and J is TRBJ2-7; TRBD2 matches 12 bases. Germline V gene sequence: CDR1 SGHRS, CDR2 YFSETQ. The CDR3 is 16 residues long. The V and J ends lost 3 bases and 2 bases, in that order; junction bases with no gene match: 6. The DNA for the CDR3 is TGCGCCAGCAGCTCGGACGCTAGCGGGGGGGCCTACGAGCAGTACTTC. Translating gives CASSSDASGGAYEQYF.

The chain recombines TRBV9 with TRBJ2-3; 10 bases are a match to TRBD2. The CDR3 has 17 residues. Germline loops: CDR1 SGDLS, CDR2 YYNGEE. Trimming at V came to 0 bases and at J to 1 base, leaving 5 bases not matched to a gene. In DNA form, the CDR3 reads TGTGCCAGCAGCGTAGCCAGCGGGAGGGCCCGCACAGATACGCAGTATTTT. It is translated as CASSVASGRARTDTQYF.

The V gene is TRBV4-2, the J gene TRBJ1-4; the D gene is possibly TRBD1 (6 bases). CDR1 and CDR2 (germline): LGHNA, YNFKEQ. Trimming removed 3 bases at V and 5 bases at J, with 16 bases between. The CDR3 consists of 16 residues. The CDR3 loop is CASSQHPGTLNEKLFF. The CDR3 DNA follows: TGTGCCAGCAGCCAGCACCCCGGGACACTGAATGAAAAACTGTTTTTT.